The source of this T cell receptor (beta chain) is a study of T-cell reconstitution after alpha-beta-depleted transplantation in children. Between the trimmed V and J ends, which lost 4 bases and 0 bases, there was a span of 12 bases. The germline CDR1 and CDR2 sequences are SNHLY and FYNNEI. This CDR3 is built from 16 residues. It was with unique molecular identifiers that the TCRbeta library was prepared. TCRdb re-analysed the PCR reads in MiXCR, keeping a single row per CDR3 protein. This table has approximately 240,000 distinct CDR3 sequences, roughly a tenth appearing once. Sequenced material: PBMCs from the stem cell graft donor, taken from the stem cell graft. The sequence was collected from a human donor who donated a stem cell graft to a child with acute lymphoblastic leukemia. The V and J genes are TRBV2 and TRBJ2-2; weak D call: TRBD2 (5 bases). The CDR3 DNA reads as TGTGCCAGCAGTGCGGCCGGGATCGCGAACACCGGGGAGCTGTTTTTT. This codes for CASSAAGIANTGELFF.